Here is one T cell receptor beta chain with its context. Its matching antigen is unknown. These data are taken from a study of a mutant IDH1 vaccine in newly diagnosed glioma. Study context: Patients' prior therapy spanned radiotherapy, temozolomide, or both; most underwent both. General observations from the study: Researchers report vaccine-induced immune responses in 93.3% of patients. With respect to changes in top peripheral T cell clonotypes, pseudoprogression seemed unrelated.

Stated time point: baseline, week 1 (first vaccination visit). Specified treatment: pre-vaccination baseline after standard-of-care therapy. New IDH1-mutant, ATRX-lost WHO grade 3 or 4 astrocytomas occurred in donors. Sequenced by immunoSEQ multiplex PCR; TCRdb stores in-frame clones only, minus some. The sample yields nearly 70,000 clones, less than 85% seen once. In germline, CDR1 is SEHNR, CDR2 FQNEAQ (reference sequence). The CDR3 runs to 15 residues. The V and J ends lost 0 bases and 5 bases respectively, with 13 bases between them. The sequenced sample was PBMCs, obtained from a glioma patient treated with radiotherapy, temozolomide or both. This TCR was recovered from a man over 45 with glioma. This sequence joins TRBV7-9 and TRBJ2-5, with D possibly being TRBD1 (5 bases). In nucleotides, the CDR3 is TGTGCCAGCAGCTTAGCGGGGCAAATTCGGGAGACCCAGTACTTC. It translates to CASSLAGQIRETQYF. The whole variable domain, remainder taken from reference TRBV7-9 and TRBJ2-5, is DTGVSQNPRHKITKRGQNVTFRCDPISEHNRLYWYRQTLGQGPEFLTYFQNEAQLEKSRLLSDRFSAERPKGSFSTLEIQRTEQGDSAMYLCASSLAGQIRETQYFGPGTRLLVL.